These T cell receptor beta chains were read from a single sample in a study of blood T cell repertoires in COVID-19. Produced via immunoSEQ multiplex PCR; TCRdb's table is partial and in-frame only. The data hold 90,000 to 120,000 clones, with 84% observed a single time. The source material was peripheral blood. All receptors derive from a human donor in a cohort sampled during active COVID-19. The CDR3 runs from the conserved cysteine through the conserved F or W. A D gene is named only where the DNA matches it firmly. Expanded clones get a size class; other rows say once, few or many, or leave the size out.

J: TRBJ1-2
V: TRBV7-2
D: .
size: few
DNA: TGTGCCAGCAGCTTACAGGGCCTTGGCTACACCTTC
CDR3: CASSLQGLGYTF

J: TRBJ2-3
V: TRBV28
D: TRBD2
size: .
DNA: TGTGCCAGCAGTTTATTGGTTAGCGGGGTTGGCACAGATACGCAGTATTTT
CDR3: CASSLLVSGVGTDTQYF

J: TRBJ2-1
V: TRBV5-1
D: .
size: .
DNA: TGCGCCAGCAGCCCTCTGACTAGAGGGGAGCAGTTCTTC
CDR3: CASSPLTRGEQFF

J: TRBJ2-7
V: TRBV5-6
D: TRBD2
size: .
DNA: TGTGCCAGCAGCGGAGATCGGACTAGCGGGAGGGGGTACGAGCAGTACTTC
CDR3: CASSGDRTSGRGYEQYF

J: TRBJ1-2
V: TRBV7-2
D: .
size: .
DNA: TGTGCCAGCAGCTCAGGGGCGGGCGGCTACACCTTC
CDR3: CASSSGAGGYTF

J: TRBJ1-2
V: TRBV10-3
D: TRBD1
size: once
DNA: TGTGCCATCAGGCCAGGACAGGGGCCGTCCTATGGCTACACCTTC
CDR3: CAIRPGQGPSYGYTF

J: TRBJ1-6
V: TRBV25-1
D: TRBD1
size: .
DNA: TGTGCCAGCAGGGACAGGGTTCAGCAATCACCCCTCCACTTT
CDR3: CASRDRVQQSPLHF

J: TRBJ1-2
V: TRBV12-3/TRBV12-4
D: TRBD1
size: .
DNA: TGTGCCAGCAGTCCGACAGGGTTTGGCTACACCTTC
CDR3: CASSPTGFGYTF

J: TRBJ2-3
V: TRBV30
D: TRBD2
size: .
DNA: TGTGCCTCGGCTAGCGGGAGGGTTGGGACAGATACGCAGTATTTT
CDR3: CASASGRVGTDTQYF

J: TRBJ2-3
V: TRBV7-9
D: TRBD2
size: .
DNA: TGTGCCAGCAGCCTACTGGGGACTAGCGGGAGGACAGATACGCAGTATTTT
CDR3: CASSLLGTSGRTDTQYF

J: TRBJ2-7
V: TRBV19
D: .
size: few
DNA: TGTGCCAGTAGTATAGGCCAGGCAGGCTCCTACGAGCAGTACTTC
CDR3: CASSIGQAGSYEQYF

J: TRBJ2-7
V: TRBV27
D: TRBD2
size: .
DNA: TGTGCCAGCAGTCCCGGACTAGCGGCTACCTACGAGCAGTACTTC
CDR3: CASSPGLAATYEQYF